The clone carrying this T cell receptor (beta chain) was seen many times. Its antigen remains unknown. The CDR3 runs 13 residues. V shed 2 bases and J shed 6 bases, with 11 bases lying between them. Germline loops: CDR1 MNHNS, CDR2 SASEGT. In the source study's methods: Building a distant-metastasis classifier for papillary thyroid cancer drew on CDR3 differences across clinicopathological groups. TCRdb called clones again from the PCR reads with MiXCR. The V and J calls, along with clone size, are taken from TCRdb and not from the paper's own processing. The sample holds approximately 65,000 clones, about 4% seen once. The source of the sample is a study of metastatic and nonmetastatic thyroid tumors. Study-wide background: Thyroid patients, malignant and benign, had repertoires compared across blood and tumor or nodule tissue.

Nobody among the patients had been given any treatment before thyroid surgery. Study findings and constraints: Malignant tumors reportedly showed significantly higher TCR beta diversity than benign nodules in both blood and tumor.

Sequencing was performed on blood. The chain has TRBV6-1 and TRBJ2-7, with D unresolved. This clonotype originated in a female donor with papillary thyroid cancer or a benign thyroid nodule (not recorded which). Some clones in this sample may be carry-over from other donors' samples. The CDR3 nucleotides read TGTGCCAGCAGTGAACCCCCCGTTAGCGAGCAGTACTTC. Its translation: CASSEPPVSEQYF.